Sequencing of this T cell receptor beta chain was carried out in a study of control samples from healthy donors and cancer patients. Sequenced by immunoSEQ multiplex PCR; TCRdb stores in-frame clones only, minus some. The sample contains more than 95,000 clones, under 90% of which appear only once. Germline V gives CDR1 LNHDA, CDR2 SQIVND (reference sequence). CDR3 length: 15 amino acids. Trimming pared 6 bases from V and 6 bases from J, leaving 15 bases between. V is TRBV19 and J is TRBJ1-6; maybe TRBD1 (5 bases). This clonotype was obtained from a woman between 45 and 60 years old in good health. Material for sequencing was blood. The CDR3 DNA sequence: TGTGCCAGTAGGTCCGACTGGGGGACTAATTCACCCCTCCACTTT. Amino acid sequence: CASRSDWGTNSPLHF.